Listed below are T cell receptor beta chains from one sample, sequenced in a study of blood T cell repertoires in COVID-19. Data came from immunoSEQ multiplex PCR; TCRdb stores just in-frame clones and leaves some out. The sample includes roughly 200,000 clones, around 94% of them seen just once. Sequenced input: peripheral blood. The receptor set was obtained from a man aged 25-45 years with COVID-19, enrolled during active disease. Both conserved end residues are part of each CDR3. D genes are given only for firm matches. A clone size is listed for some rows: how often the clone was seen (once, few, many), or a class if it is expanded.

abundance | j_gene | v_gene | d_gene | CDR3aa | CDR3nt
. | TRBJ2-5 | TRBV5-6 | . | CASRLDRSGWETQYF | TGTGCCAGCAGATTGGACAGATCAGGGTGGGAGACCCAGTACTTC
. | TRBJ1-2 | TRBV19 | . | CASSEGTFGGYGYTF | TGTGCCAGTAGTGAGGGGACTTTCGGAGGTTATGGCTACACCTTC
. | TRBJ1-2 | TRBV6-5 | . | CASSVAGNYGYTF | TGTGCCAGCAGCGTGGCGGGGAACTATGGCTACACCTTC
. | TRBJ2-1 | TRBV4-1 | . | CASSQEATPLYNEQFF | TGCGCCAGCAGCCAAGAGGCAACACCCCTGTACAATGAGCAGTTCTTC
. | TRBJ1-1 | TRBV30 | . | CAWTPRTVEAFF | TGTGCCTGGACCCCCAGGACAGTTGAAGCTTTCTTT
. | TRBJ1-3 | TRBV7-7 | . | CASSPGRGRGNTIYF | TGTGCCAGCAGCCCCGGGAGGGGGAGAGGAAACACCATATATTTT
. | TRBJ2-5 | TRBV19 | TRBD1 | CATDRGGVKETQYF | TGTGCCACCGACAGGGGTGGGGTGAAAGAGACCCAGTACTTC
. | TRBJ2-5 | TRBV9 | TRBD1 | CASSPSPGTAQETQYF | TGTGCCAGCAGCCCATCCCCCGGGACAGCTCAAGAGACCCAGTACTTC
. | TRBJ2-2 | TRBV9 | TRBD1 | CASSGRQGTTGELFF | TGTGCCAGCAGCGGGCGACAGGGAACCACCGGGGAGCTGTTTTTT
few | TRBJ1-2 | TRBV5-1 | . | CASSLAGGNYGYTF | TGCGCCAGCAGCTTGGCCGGGGGAAACTATGGCTACACCTTC
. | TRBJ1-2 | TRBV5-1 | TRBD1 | CASSSGQLYGYTF | TGCGCCAGCAGCTCGGGACAGCTCTATGGCTACACCTTC
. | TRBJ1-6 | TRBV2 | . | CASSDQGGGYNSPLHF | TGTGCCAGCAGTGATCAAGGAGGCGGGTATAATTCACCCCTCCACTTT
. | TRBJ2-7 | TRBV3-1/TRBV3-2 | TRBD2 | CASSQGTSGAYEQYF | TGTGCCAGCAGCCAAGGGACTAGCGGGGCCTACGAGCAGTACTTC
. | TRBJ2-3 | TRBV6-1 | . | CASSDRGGITDTQYF | TGTGCCAGCAGTGATCGTGGGGGGATCACAGATACGCAGTATTTT
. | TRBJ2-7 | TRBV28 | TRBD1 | CASSPWGQGNYEQYF | TGTGCCAGCAGTCCCTGGGGACAGGGAAACTACGAGCAGTACTTC
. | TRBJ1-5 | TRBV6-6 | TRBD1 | CASSRQPPGQANNQPQHF | TGTGCCAGCAGTCGCCAGCCTCCGGGACAGGCGAACAATCAGCCCCAGCATTTT
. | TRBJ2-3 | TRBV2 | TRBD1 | CASRTYRGRGADTQYF | TGTGCCAGCAGAACCTACAGGGGGCGCGGAGCAGATACGCAGTATTTT
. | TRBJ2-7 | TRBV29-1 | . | CSVGDRRAYEQYF | TGCAGCGTTGGAGACCGCCGAGCCTACGAGCAGTACTTC
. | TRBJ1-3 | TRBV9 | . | CASSVGAKSPGNTIYF | TGTGCCAGCAGCGTAGGGGCGAAATCTCCTGGAAACACCATATATTTT
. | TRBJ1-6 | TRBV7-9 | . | CASSLGPGHNNSPLHF | TGTGCCAGCAGCTTGGGCCCGGGACACAATAATTCACCCCTCCACTTT
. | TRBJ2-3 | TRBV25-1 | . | CASSEERGTWDTQYF | TGTGCCAGCAGTGAAGAAAGGGGGACATGGGATACGCAGTATTTT
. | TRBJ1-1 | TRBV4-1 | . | CASSQEVQGLAFF | TGCGCCAGCAGCCAAGAGGTCCAGGGATTGGCTTTCTTT
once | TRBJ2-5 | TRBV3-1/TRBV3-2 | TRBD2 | CASSQRTSGAQETQYF | TGTGCCAGCAGCCAAAGGACTAGCGGGGCCCAAGAGACCCAGTACTTC
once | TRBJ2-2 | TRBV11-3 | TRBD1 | CASSPPGGVGTGELFF | TGTGCCAGCAGCCCCCCAGGGGGCGTAGGTACCGGGGAGCTGTTTTTT
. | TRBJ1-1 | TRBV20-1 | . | CSARDSKAFF | TGCAGTGCTAGGGACAGTAAAGCTTTCTTT
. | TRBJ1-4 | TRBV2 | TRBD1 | CVVGTGDEKLFF | TGTGTCGTCGGGACAGGAGATGAAAAACTGTTTTTT
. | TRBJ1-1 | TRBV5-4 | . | CASSTGPVSNTEAFF | TGTGCCAGCAGCACAGGACCGGTTTCGAACACTGAAGCTTTCTTT
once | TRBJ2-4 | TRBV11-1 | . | CASRSNTVAKNIQYF | TGTGCCAGCAGATCCAACACCGTAGCCAAAAACATTCAGTACTTC
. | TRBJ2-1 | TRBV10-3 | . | CAISEPTIGSGDEQFF | TGTGCCATCAGTGAGCCTACTATAGGGTCAGGGGATGAGCAGTTCTTC
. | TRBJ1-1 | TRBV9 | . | CASSVTRGSEAFF | TGTGCCAGCAGCGTAACCCGAGGCTCTGAAGCTTTCTTT
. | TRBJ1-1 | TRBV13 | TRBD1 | CASSSGQGIPRAFF | TGTGCCAGCAGCTCCGGACAGGGGATCCCTCGAGCTTTCTTT
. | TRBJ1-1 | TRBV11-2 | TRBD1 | CASSHRKQGQNTEAFF | TGTGCCAGCAGCCACAGGAAACAGGGGCAGAACACTGAAGCTTTCTTT
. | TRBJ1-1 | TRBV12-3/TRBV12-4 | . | CASSLAQRTEAFF | TGTGCCAGCAGTTTAGCGCAGAGGACTGAAGCTTTCTTT
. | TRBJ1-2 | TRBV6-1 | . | CASSEAALAQGPYGYTF | TGTGCCAGCAGTGAAGCGGCCCTGGCCCAGGGGCCATATGGCTACACCTTC
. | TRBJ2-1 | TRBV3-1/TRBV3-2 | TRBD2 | CASSPRTSGVHNEQFF | TGTGCCAGCAGCCCCCGGACTAGCGGGGTCCACAATGAGCAGTTCTTC
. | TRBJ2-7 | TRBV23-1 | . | CASSHSLGQLDQHYEQYF | TGCGCCAGCAGTCATTCGCTCGGACAGCTCGACCAACACTACGAGCAGTACTTC
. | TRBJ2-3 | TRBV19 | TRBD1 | CASTGQVPTSTDTQYF | TGTGCCAGTACAGGACAGGTTCCAACTAGCACAGATACGCAGTATTTT
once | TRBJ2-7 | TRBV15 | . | CATSRDSPVYEQYF | TGTGCCACCAGCAGGGACAGTCCTGTCTACGAGCAGTACTTC
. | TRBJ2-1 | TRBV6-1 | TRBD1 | CASSERGTGHNEQFF | TGTGCCAGCAGTGAAAGGGGGACAGGCCACAATGAGCAGTTCTTC
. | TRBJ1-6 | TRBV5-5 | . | CASSSQDNSPLHF | TGTGCCAGCAGCTCCCAGGATAATTCACCCCTCCACTTT
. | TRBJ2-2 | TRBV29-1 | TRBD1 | CSVDRGQNTGELFF | TGCAGCGTGGACAGGGGACAAAACACCGGGGAGCTGTTTTTT
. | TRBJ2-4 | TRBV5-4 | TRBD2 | CASTERGGRKNIQYF | TGTGCCAGCACGGAGCGGGGGGGCAGAAAAAACATTCAGTACTTC
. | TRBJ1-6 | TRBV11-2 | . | CARRLRRCSYNSPLHF | TGTGCCCGACGGCTACGGAGGTGCTCCTATAATTCACCCCTCCACTTT
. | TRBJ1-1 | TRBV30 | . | CAWIRQYTEAFF | TGTGCCTGGATCAGGCAGTACACTGAAGCTTTCTTT
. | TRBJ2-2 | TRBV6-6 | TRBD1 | CASRQSGQGRGGELFF | TGTGCCAGCAGACAATCGGGACAGGGAAGGGGAGGGGAGCTGTTTTTT
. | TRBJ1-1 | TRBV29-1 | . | CSVTRTLLNTEAFF | TGCAGCGTGACTCGGACTTTGCTTAACACTGAAGCTTTCTTT
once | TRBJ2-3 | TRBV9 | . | CASSVKGGPSDTQYF | TGTGCCAGCAGCGTAAAGGGGGGGCCCTCAGATACGCAGTATTTT
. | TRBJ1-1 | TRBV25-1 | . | CASSSKRKQGSNTEAFF | TGTGCCAGCAGTTCTAAAAGGAAACAGGGATCGAACACTGAAGCTTTCTTT
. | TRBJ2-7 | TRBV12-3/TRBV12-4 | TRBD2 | CASRDWGEGEQYF | TGTGCCAGCAGGGATTGGGGGGAGGGCGAGCAGTACTTC
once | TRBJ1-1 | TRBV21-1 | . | CASSKGRHREAFF | TGTGCCAGCAGCAAAGGACGGCACAGGGAAGCTTTCTTT